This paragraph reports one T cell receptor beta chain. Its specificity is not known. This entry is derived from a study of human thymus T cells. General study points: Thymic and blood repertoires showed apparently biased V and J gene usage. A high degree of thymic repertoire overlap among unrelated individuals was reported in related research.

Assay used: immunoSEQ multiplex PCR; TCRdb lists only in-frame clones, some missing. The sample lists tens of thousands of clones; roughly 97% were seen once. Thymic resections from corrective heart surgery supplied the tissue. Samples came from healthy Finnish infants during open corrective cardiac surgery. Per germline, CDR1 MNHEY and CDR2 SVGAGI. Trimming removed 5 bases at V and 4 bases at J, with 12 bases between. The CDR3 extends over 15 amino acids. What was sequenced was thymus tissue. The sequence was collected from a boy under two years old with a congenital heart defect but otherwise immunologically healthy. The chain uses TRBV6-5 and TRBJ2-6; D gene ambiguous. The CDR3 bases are TGTGCCAGCAGTCAGACACCGCCGGGGGCCAACGTCCTGACTTTC. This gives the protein CASSQTPPGANVLTF.